The present T cell receptor (beta chain) was sequenced within a study of T cells in Graves' hyperthyroidism and ophthalmopathy. This CDR3 is 12 amino acids long. Between the trimmed V and J ends, which lost 6 bases and 2 bases, there was a span of 8 bases. The germline CDR1 and CDR2 sequences are SGHTA and FQGNSA. TCR beta CDR3 regions were amplified from RNA. RT-PCR in the first round (using the HTBI primer set) targeted the TCR CDR3. In TCRdb, the multiplex PCR reads were re-called with MiXCR into one record per CDR3 protein. There are hundreds of thousands of distinct CDR3 sequences in the sample; roughly 15% occur only once, and 3.5% to 4.5% lies in the top ten. This clonotype was counted at least ten times.

The J gene is TRBJ2-7, the V gene TRBV7-2, with D uncertain. The clonotype originates from a woman between 35 and 50 years old with Graves' ophthalmopathy. The specimen sequenced was blood. The CDR3, as DNA: TGTGCCAGCAGTCGGACCGCCTACGAGCAGTACTTC. Residues: CASSRTAYEQYF.